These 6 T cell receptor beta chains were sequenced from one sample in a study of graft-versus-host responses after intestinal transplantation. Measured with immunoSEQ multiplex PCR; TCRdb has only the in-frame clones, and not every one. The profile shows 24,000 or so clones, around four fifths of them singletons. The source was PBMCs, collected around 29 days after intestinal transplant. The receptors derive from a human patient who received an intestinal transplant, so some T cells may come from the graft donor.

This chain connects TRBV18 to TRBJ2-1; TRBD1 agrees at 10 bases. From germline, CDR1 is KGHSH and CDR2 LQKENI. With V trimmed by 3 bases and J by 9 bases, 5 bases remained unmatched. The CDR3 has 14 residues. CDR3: CASSPRQGAFEQFF. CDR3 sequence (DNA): TGTGCCAGCTCACCTAGACAGGGGGCTTTTGAGCAGTTCTTC.

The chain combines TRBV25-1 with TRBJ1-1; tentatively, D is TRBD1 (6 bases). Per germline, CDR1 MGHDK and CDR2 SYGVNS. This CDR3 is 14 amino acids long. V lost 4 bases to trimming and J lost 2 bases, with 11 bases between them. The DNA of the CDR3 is TGTGCCAGCAGTGCTGGGACACCCAACACTGAAGCTTTCTTT. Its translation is CASSAGTPNTEAFF.

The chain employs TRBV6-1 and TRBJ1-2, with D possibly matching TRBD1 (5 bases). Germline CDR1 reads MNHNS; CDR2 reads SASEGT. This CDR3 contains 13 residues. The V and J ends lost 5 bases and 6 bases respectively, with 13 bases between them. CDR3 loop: CASSTAGLDGYTF. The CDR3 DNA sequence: TGTGCCAGCAGTACGGCGGGACTGGATGGCTACACCTTC.

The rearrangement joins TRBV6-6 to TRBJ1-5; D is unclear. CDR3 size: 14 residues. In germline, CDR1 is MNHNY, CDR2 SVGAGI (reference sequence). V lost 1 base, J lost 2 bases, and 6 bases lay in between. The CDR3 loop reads CASSYFSGNQPQHF. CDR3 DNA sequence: TGTGCCAGCAGTTACTTCAGCGGCAATCAGCCCCAGCATTTT.

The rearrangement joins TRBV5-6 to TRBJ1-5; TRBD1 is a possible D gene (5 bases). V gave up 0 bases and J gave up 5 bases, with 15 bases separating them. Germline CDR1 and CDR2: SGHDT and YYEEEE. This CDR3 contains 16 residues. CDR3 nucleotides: TGTGCCAGCAGCTTGGGCAGCGCGGGGGTGTATCAGCCCCAGCATTTT. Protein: CASSLGSAGVYQPQHF.

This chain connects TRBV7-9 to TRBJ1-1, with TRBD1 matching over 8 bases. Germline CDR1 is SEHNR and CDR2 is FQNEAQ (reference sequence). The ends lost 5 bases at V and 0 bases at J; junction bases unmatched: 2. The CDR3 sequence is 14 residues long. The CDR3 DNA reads TGTGCCAGCAGCCCGACAGGGGTGAACACTGAAGCTTTCTTT. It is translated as CASSPTGVNTEAFF.